A selection of T cell receptor beta chains follows, all from one sample in a study of T-cell reconstitution after alpha-beta-depleted transplantation in children. TCRdb reanalysed the PCR reads using MiXCR and keeps one entry per CDR3 protein. The sample includes 200,000 to 250,000 distinct CDR3 sequences, roughly a tenth seen only once; the top ten take approximately 6.2%. Sample: PBMCs from the stem cell graft donor, taken from the stem cell graft. The receptors shown here come from a human donor who donated a stem cell graft to a child with acute lymphoblastic leukemia. The CDR3 runs from the conserved cysteine through the conserved F or W. A D gene is named only where the DNA matches it firmly. Size values are once, few and many counts, or a class for expanded clones, and some rows have none.

d_gene	v_gene	j_gene	abundance	CDR3nt	CDR3aa
TRBD2	TRBV19	TRBJ2-7	NA	TGTGCCAGTAGTTTAGGGACTACCTACGAGCAGTACTTC	CASSLGTTYEQYF
NA	TRBV24-1	TRBJ2-2	few	TGTGCCACCAGTGGCCCCGGGACCGAGAACACCGGGGAGCTGTTTTTT	CATSGPGTENTGELFF
NA	TRBV20-1	TRBJ1-5	NA	TGCAGTGCTTCCTTAGGGCCAACAAACAATCAGCCCCAGCATTTT	CSASLGPTNNQPQHF
NA	TRBV18	TRBJ2-7	NA	TGTGCCAGCTCGGTTGACTACCACGAGCAGTACTTC	CASSVDYHEQYF
NA	TRBV15	TRBJ2-3	many	TGTGCCACCAGCCCCCGCGGAGATACGCAGTATTTT	CATSPRGDTQYF
TRBD1	TRBV20-1	TRBJ1-2	NA	TGCAGTGCTAGAGTCGCGACGGGACAGGGGAACTATGGCTACACCTTC	CSARVATGQGNYGYTF
NA	TRBV5-6	TRBJ2-5	few	TGTGCCAGCAGCTTGGCTCTCACCGGGGGGCCCCCAGAGACCCAGTACTTC	CASSLALTGGPPETQYF
TRBD1	TRBV6-1	TRBJ1-5	few	TGTGCCAGCAGAACTTTTCCGGGACAGGGAGGTCAGCCCCAGCATTTT	CASRTFPGQGGQPQHF
NA	TRBV30	TRBJ2-3	NA	TGTGCCTGGAGTCCGAAAGATACGCAGTATTTT	CAWSPKDTQYF
NA	TRBV5-1	TRBJ2-5	few	TGCGCCAGCAGCGTTACAGGGGAGGGAGAGACCCAGTACTTC	CASSVTGEGETQYF
NA	TRBV9	TRBJ1-6	many	TGTGCCAGCAGCGTAGGGACAGATAATTCACCCCTCCACTTT	CASSVGTDNSPLHF